These T cell receptor beta chains were read from a single sample in a study of OX40 agonist ivuxolimab in advanced cancers. Generated by immunoSEQ multiplex PCR, the TCRdb table keeps only in-frame clones and is missing some. This sample has 40,000 to 60,000 clones; 75% to 90% occur once, and the top ten carry about a tenth. The sample was CD4+ or CD8+ T cells sorted from blood, taken in a trial of the OX40 agonist ivuxolimab. These receptors originate from an adult with an advanced solid tumor such as melanoma, head and neck, liver or kidney cancer. The CDR3 runs from the conserved cysteine through the conserved F or W. The order of the fields is V gene, clone size, J gene, D gene, CDR3 protein, CDR3 DNA. A D gene is named only where the DNA matches it firmly. The size entry is marked missing in some rows and otherwise reads once, few, many or a size class.

>TRBV5-6|-|TRBJ2-1|-
CASSITGSPYNEQFF
TGTGCCAGCAGCATCACAGGGTCCCCGTACAATGAGCAGTTCTTC
>TRBV6-5|-|TRBJ1-6|-
CASSSPGSHFHF
TGTGCCAGCAGCTCCCCCGGGTCCCACTTCCACTTT
>TRBV4-3|-|TRBJ2-3|-
CASSQGATDTQYF
TGCGCCAGCAGCCAAGGGGCCACAGATACGCAGTATTTT
>TRBV6-5|-|TRBJ2-5|TRBD1
CASRNTGARVAQYF
TGTGCCAGCAGGAACACAGGGGCCCGTGTGGCCCAGTACTTC
>TRBV10-3|-|TRBJ2-7|-
CAISVTGIPYEQYF
TGTGCCATCAGTGTTACAGGGATTCCATACGAGCAGTACTTC
>TRBV5-5|-|TRBJ1-1|-
CASSLQHPMNTEAFF
TGTGCCAGCAGCTTACAACACCCCATGAACACTGAAGCTTTCTTT
>TRBV27|-|TRBJ1-2|-
CASSLRGETMGYTF
TGTGCCAGCAGTTTAAGGGGGGAAACGATGGGCTACACCTTC
>TRBV5-8|-|TRBJ2-3|TRBD1
CASSFGTATDTQYF
TGTGCCAGCAGCTTTGGGACAGCCACAGATACGCAGTATTTT
>TRBV5-6|once|TRBJ2-3|-
CASSPPTMFSTDTQYF
TGTGCCAGCAGCCCCCCGACTATGTTTAGCACAGATACGCAGTATTTT
>TRBV27|once|TRBJ2-3|TRBD1
CASNRQGADTQYF
TGTGCCAGCAATCGACAGGGGGCAGATACGCAGTATTTT
>TRBV14|once|TRBJ2-7|-
CASSQDGVAEQYF
TGTGCCAGCAGCCAAGATGGAGTAGCCGAGCAGTACTTC
>TRBV28|-|TRBJ1-6|-
CASSSMGVSNNSPLHF
TGTGCCAGCAGCTCGATGGGGGTCTCCAATAATTCACCCCTCCACTTT
>TRBV7-9|-|TRBJ2-5|TRBD2
CASSLTSGRQETQYF
TGTGCCAGCAGCTTGACTAGCGGGAGACAAGAGACCCAGTACTTC
>TRBV6-1|-|TRBJ2-7|TRBD1
CASRAEGQGFYEQYF
TGTGCCAGCAGAGCCGAAGGACAGGGTTTTTACGAGCAGTACTTC
>TRBV7-8|-|TRBJ2-1|-
CASSLDRAGPEDEQFF
TGTGCCAGCAGCTTAGACAGAGCAGGACCTGAGGATGAGCAGTTCTTC
>TRBV30|few|TRBJ1-1|TRBD1
CAWSARGFGAEAFF
TGTGCCTGGAGCGCCAGGGGGTTCGGGGCTGAAGCTTTCTTT
>TRBV6-1|-|TRBJ1-4|-
CASSGRTFLKLFF
TGTGCCAGCAGTGGACGGACCTTTTTGAAACTGTTTTTT
>TRBV11-2|-|TRBJ2-1|-
CASSSWGSSNAAYNEQFF
TGTGCCAGCAGCTCGTGGGGGTCATCTAATGCTGCATACAATGAGCAGTTCTTC
>TRBV7-9|-|TRBJ2-2|TRBD2
CASSLSSGTSGSGELFF
TGTGCCAGCAGCTTATCGTCCGGGACTAGCGGGAGTGGGGAGCTGTTTTTT
>TRBV10-3|-|TRBJ1-6|-
CAISERMGLGDSPLHF
TGTGCCATCAGTGAGAGAATGGGGTTAGGGGATTCACCCCTCCACTTT
>TRBV6-1|-|TRBJ1-2|TRBD1
CASGQDRVVSGYTF
TGTGCCAGCGGACAGGACAGGGTGGTGTCTGGCTACACCTTC
>TRBV6-5|-|TRBJ2-5|-
CASSYLGGQETQYF
TGTGCCAGCAGTTACCTCGGGGGACAAGAGACCCAGTACTTC
>TRBV6-4|-|TRBJ2-2|-
CASSPKTANTGELFF
TGTGCCAGCAGCCCTAAGACAGCGAACACCGGGGAGCTGTTTTTT
>TRBV29-1|-|TRBJ1-5|-
CSVGDIRDPDQPQHF
TGCAGCGTTGGGGATATCAGGGACCCGGACCAGCCCCAGCATTTT
>TRBV5-6|-|TRBJ1-1|-
CASSSSGNTEAFF
TGTGCCAGCAGCTCGTCAGGGAACACTGAAGCTTTCTTT
>TRBV7-9|few|TRBJ2-5|-
CASSLAIGVGSETQYF
TGTGCCAGCAGCTTAGCCATCGGTGTAGGGTCGGAGACCCAGTACTTC
>TRBV6-5|-|TRBJ2-2|-
CASRTGAGSTGELFF
TGTGCCAGCAGGACTGGCGCAGGCTCCACCGGGGAGCTGTTTTTT
>TRBV28|-|TRBJ1-2|TRBD1
CASSPHLGQGNTF
TGTGCCAGCAGTCCCCACCTGGGACAGGGAAACACCTTC
>TRBV4-1|-|TRBJ2-4|-
CASSQESKRDIQYF
TGCGCCAGCAGCCAAGAGAGCAAAAGGGACATTCAGTACTTC
>TRBV4-1|-|TRBJ2-5|TRBD2
CASSPFGRGRPETQYF
TGCGCCAGCAGTCCCTTCGGGCGGGGGAGGCCAGAGACCCAGTACTTC
>TRBV6-5|once|TRBJ1-6|-
CASSYSSRRNSPLHF
TGTGCCAGCAGTTACTCATCCAGGCGGAATTCACCCCTCCACTTT
>TRBV14|-|TRBJ2-1|TRBD2
CASRALAGGYNEQFF
TGTGCCAGCAGGGCACTAGCGGGAGGTTACAATGAGCAGTTCTTC
>TRBV4-3|-|TRBJ2-3|-
CASSQEDSRTDTQYF
TGCGCCAGCAGCCAGGAGGACAGCCGCACAGATACGCAGTATTTT
>TRBV30|-|TRBJ1-6|-
CAWSTLFPPLHF
TGTGCCTGGAGTACCCTCTTCCCACCCCTCCACTTT
>TRBV2|-|TRBJ2-3|-
CASSENRGNTDTQYF
TGTGCCAGCAGTGAAAATCGGGGAAACACAGATACGCAGTATTTT
>TRBV28|once|TRBJ2-5|-
CASSGGRTSETQYF
TGTGCCAGCAGTGGGGGACGGACTTCGGAGACCCAGTACTTC
>TRBV28|-|TRBJ1-3|-
CASMGGNTIYF
TGTGCCAGCATGGGTGGAAACACCATATATTTT
>TRBV7-2|-|TRBJ1-2|TRBD1
CASSQGQDYGYTF
TGTGCCAGCAGCCAGGGACAGGACTATGGCTACACCTTC
>TRBV29-1|-|TRBJ1-3|-
CSVAESSGNTIYF
TGCAGCGTCGCAGAGAGCTCTGGAAACACCATATATTTT
>TRBV6-5|-|TRBJ1-5|-
CASSSHPRGAGQPQHF
TGTGCCAGCAGTTCCCACCCACGGGGGGCGGGACAGCCCCAGCATTTT
>TRBV9|-|TRBJ2-3|-
CASSEEGDTQYF
TGTGCCAGCAGCGAAGAGGGAGATACGCAGTATTTT